A single sample gave rise to the 19 T cell receptor beta chains below, sequenced in a study of shared clonotypes between healthy human individuals (dated by TCRdb to the early 2020s). The protocol used for the library was the immunoSEQ multiplex PCR assay. This is the immuneACCESS table as TCRdb keeps it, with only in-frame sequences that have V and J called. A part of the clones is gone; compared with another copy, unresolved V genes explain less than half, and the rest is unexplained. Recorded for this sample are approximately 1,500,000 clones; around 95% of them occurred a single time. The ten largest clones represent roughly 1.2% of the sample. Sequencing input: naive CD4+ T cells sorted from blood. The cell subset or site label for this specimen denotes: CD45RA+ positively selected. The receptors here all came from a man aged 25 to 40 in good health.

The gene calls are TRBV19 and TRBJ1-2; perhaps TRBD1 as D (5 bases). Per germline, CDR1 LNHDA and CDR2 SQIVND (reference sequence). Trimming cost V 3 bases and J 2 bases, with 13 bases left between them. This CDR3 is 15 amino acids long. The CDR3 coding sequence is TGTGCCAGTAGTATTGCAGGGAGTTTCAACTATGGCTACACCTTC. Translation gives CASSIAGSFNYGYTF. The full variable domain, completed using reference TRBV19 and TRBJ1-2, is DGGITQSPKYLFRKEGQNVTLSCEQNLNHDAMYWYRQDPGQGLRLIYYSQIVNDFQKGDIAEGYSVSREKKESFPLTVTSAQKNPTAFYLCASSIAGSFNYGYTFGSGTRLTVV.

This chain links TRBV30 with TRBJ2-1, with D possibly TRBD2 on 5 matching bases. The germline gives CDR1 GTSNPN, CDR2 SVGIG (reference sequence). With 5 bases removed from V and 3 bases from J, the gap between germline ends came to 20 bases. This CDR3 is built from 16 residues. CDR3 DNA sequence: TGTGCCTGGGAGACCCAGTTTCGGGGATACTACAATGAGCAGTTCTTC. Its protein product is CAWETQFRGYYNEQFF.

This clone was counted a few times. The CDR3 here is CASSRDRQTGYTF. The DNA of the CDR3 is TGTGCCAGCAGCCGGGACAGGCAGACTGGCTACACCTTC. The rearrangement joins TRBV7-2 to TRBJ1-2, with 8 bases aligning to TRBD1. V lost 5 bases and J lost 7; bases outside the gene matches: 6. The CDR3 sequence is 13 residues long. Germline CDR1 and CDR2: SGHTA and FQGNSA.

The rearrangement uses TRBV18 and TRBJ2-5; no reliable D call. The CDR3 sequence is 14 residues long. V lost 3 bases to trimming and J lost 3 bases, with 11 bases between them. From germline, CDR1 is KGHSH and CDR2 LQKENI. This chain's CDR3 is CASSPQNKKETQYF. In DNA form, the CDR3 reads TGTGCCAGCTCACCCCAAAACAAGAAAGAGACCCAGTACTTC.

The gene calls are TRBV5-1 and TRBJ2-1, with a weak D call TRBD1 (6 bases). Per the germline V gene, CDR1 is SGHRS and CDR2 is YFSETQ. The CDR3 length is 15 residues. V was pared by 1 base and J by 7 bases, with 15 bases between. CDR3 coding DNA: TGCGCCAGCAGCTTGACAGGGTTGGTCACAAATGAGCAGTTCTTC. Protein sequence: CASSLTGLVTNEQFF.

The V call is TRBV6-5, the J call TRBJ2-3; D may be TRBD2 (6 bases). This CDR3 has 16 amino acids. Germline V CDR1 and CDR2: MNHEY, SVGAGI. V was clipped by 2 bases and J by 0 bases, with 12 bases between them. CDR3: CASSYVGGPSTDTQYF. Here the CDR3 DNA reads TGTGCCAGCAGTTACGTGGGGGGACCCAGCACAGATACGCAGTATTTT.

The chain uses TRBV11-2 and TRBJ2-7, with a tentative D call TRBD2 (6 bases). This CDR3 spans 13 amino acids. V lost 4 bases to trimming and J lost 2 bases, with 9 bases between them. CDR1 and CDR2 from the germline V gene are SGHAT and FQNNGV. The CDR3 coding sequence is TGTGCCAGCAGCTCTAGCGTACCCTACGAGCAGTACTTC. Protein sequence: CASSSSVPYEQYF.

The chain links TRBV19 to TRBJ2-5, with a weak D call TRBD2 (6 bases). The CDR3 contains 14 residues. The germline CDR1 and CDR2 sequences are LNHDA and SQIVND (reference sequence). Trimming cost V 4 bases and J 5 bases, with 14 bases left between them. This CDR3 reads CASSTTSRSETQYF. The CDR3 coding sequence is TGTGCCAGTAGTACCACTAGCAGATCGGAGACCCAGTACTTC.

The rearrangement joins TRBV28 to TRBJ2-1; TRBD2 agrees at 9 bases. The CDR3 contains 16 residues. Germline values: CDR1 MDHEN, CDR2 SYDVKM. The trim removed 7 bases at V and 0 bases at J, leaving 7 bases unmatched. The CDR3 protein is CASTRAGGSSYNEQFF. The CDR3 nucleotides are TGTGCCAGCACCCGAGCGGGAGGTAGCTCCTACAATGAGCAGTTCTTC.

This chain joins TRBV7-9 and TRBJ1-5, with 9 bases identical to TRBD1. V shed 1 base, J shed 6 bases, and the junction held 4 bases outside the gene matches. The CDR3 extends over 15 amino acids. Germline V lookup: CDR1 SEHNR, CDR2 FQNEAQ (reference sequence). CDR3 sequence (DNA): TGTGCCAGCAGCTTAGACACAGGGGGCGGTCAGCCCCAGCATTTT. Translation: CASSLDTGGGQPQHF.

The genes are TRBV15 and TRBJ2-1, with a weak D call TRBD2 (6 bases). Trimming pared 0 bases from V and 9 bases from J, leaving 9 bases between. CDR3 length: 13 amino acids. Looked up from germline, CDR1 is LNHNV and CDR2 is YYDKDF (reference sequence). The CDR3 protein is CATSRDPGSEQFF. The CDR3 coding sequence is TGTGCCACCAGCAGAGATCCCGGGAGTGAGCAGTTCTTC.

The gene calls are TRBV10-3 and TRBJ2-3; D is tentatively TRBD1 or TRBD2 (6 bases each). This CDR3 has 15 residues. Deletions cut 4 bases from V and 0 bases from J, with 11 bases between. Germline V lookup: CDR1 ENHRY, CDR2 SYGVKD. Here the CDR3 reads CAISVGGPSTDTQYF. CDR3 nucleotide sequence: TGTGCCATCAGTGTGGGGGGCCCTAGCACAGATACGCAGTATTTT.

J is TRBJ2-2 and V is TRBV10-3; D is unresolved. Germline assignment: CDR1 ENHRY and CDR2 SYGVKD. Trimming shortened V by 4 bases and J by 5 bases, and 8 bases separated the two germline ends. The CDR3 contains 13 residues. The CDR3 region is CAISGIETGELFF. The DNA for the CDR3 is TGTGCCATCAGTGGGATTGAGACCGGGGAGCTGTTTTTT.

The CDR3 sequence: CAWSVLTGRAGELFF. CDR3 sequence (DNA): TGTGCCTGGAGTGTACTAACAGGGAGGGCCGGGGAGCTGTTTTTT. The chain uses TRBV30 and TRBJ2-2; D might be TRBD2 (7 bases). V gave up 0 bases and J gave up 6 bases, with 14 bases separating them. CDR1 is GTSNPN and CDR2 is SVGIG in the germline V gene (reference sequence). The CDR3 has 15 residues. Variable domain in full (rest from reference TRBV30 and TRBJ2-2): SQTIHQWPATLVQPVGSPLSLECTVEGTSNPNLYWYRQAAGRGLQLLFYSVGIGQISSEVPQNLSASRPQDRQFILSSKKLLLSDSGFYLCAWSVLTGRAGELFFGEGSRLTVL.

This chain uses TRBV4-3 with TRBJ2-1; TRBD1 or TRBD2 may be the D gene (5 bases each). CDR3 length equals 13 residues. The V gene's germline CDR1 is LGHNA and CDR2 YSLEER. Trimming removed 0 bases at V and 15 bases at J, with 15 bases between. As DNA, the CDR3 is TGCGCCAGCAGCCAAGATCCCGCCCAGAGGGGGTTCTTC. Translating gives CASSQDPAQRGFF.

This chain joins TRBV6-1 and TRBJ1-5; 7 bases line up with TRBD1. CDR3 length equals 13 residues. CDR1 and CDR2 from the germline V gene are MNHNS and SASEGT. Trimming took 1 base from V and 10 from J; bases not matched to a gene: 4. This CDR3 reads CASSEGTGLPQHF. The CDR3 region has the DNA TGTGCCAGCAGTGAAGGGACAGGTCTCCCCCAGCATTTT.

The chain employs TRBV11-2 and TRBJ1-3; D is undetermined. This CDR3 region has 11 residues. Trimming left V 5 bases short and J 2 bases short, with 1 base between. Germline lookup yields CDR1 SGHAT and CDR2 FQNNGV. In nucleotides, the CDR3 is TGTGCCAGCAGCGCTGGAAACACCATATATTTT. It yields the protein CASSAGNTIYF.

The chain is built from TRBV7-2 and TRBJ2-3; 7 positions agree with TRBD1. The length of the CDR3 is 15 residues. The V gene's germline CDR1 is SGHTA and CDR2 FQGNSA. Trimming cost V 1 base and J 5 bases; bases outside gene matches: 6. The CDR3 spells CASSLERGRVDTQYF. In DNA form, the CDR3 reads TGTGCCAGCAGCTTAGAAAGGGGGCGGGTAGATACGCAGTATTTT.

The chain uses TRBV7-2 and TRBJ2-2; D call uncertain. Between the trimmed V and J ends, which lost 7 bases and 4 bases, there was a span of 7 bases. Germline loops: CDR1 SGHTA, CDR2 FQGNSA. CDR3 length: 12 amino acids. The CDR3 coding sequence is TGTGCCAGCACCTTCGGCACCGGGGAGCTGTTTTTT. Translation: CASTFGTGELFF.